This note documents a single T cell receptor beta chain sequence. Original analysis: The assay estimated nucleated cells by amplifying reference gene primers. Libraries were prepared by immunoSEQ multiplex PCR; TCRdb keeps only in-frame clonotypes and omits some of them. V and J calls and clone size are as listed in that table; D and trimming were resolved from the DNA. Altogether roughly 250,000 clones are present, approximately 86% being singletons, with the ten largest covering 1.5% to 2%. The entry originates in a study of blood T cell repertoires in COVID-19. Germline V gene lookup returns CDR1 SEHNR and CDR2 FQNEAQ (reference sequence). Trimming stripped 0 bases from V and 1 base from J, with 12 bases between. This CDR3 region has 16 residues. Cohorts were determined from participant-reported clinical history. What the recovered Cohort 3 donors had was two negative PCRs, clearance, or symptom resolution.

The TCR was taken from a woman between 45 and 65 years old who had recovered from COVID-19. The source material was PBMCs or T cells enriched from blood (not recorded which). V is TRBV7-9 and J is TRBJ1-1; D unclear. CDR3 sequence (DNA): TGTGCCAGCAGCTTAGCGCGATTTTTTGAGAACACTGAAGCTTTCTTT. Protein sequence: CASSLARFFENTEAFF.